This is a list of T cell receptor beta chains from one sample in a study of technical replicates of blood from several donors. Clones were read by immunoSEQ multiplex PCR, and TCRdb kept only the in-frame ones, dropping some. The data contain 60,000 to 80,000 clones, about 89% of them singletons. The material sequenced was PBMCs. These TCRs come from a human donor in good health. Some clones in this sample may be carry-over from other donors' samples. The CDR3 runs from the conserved cysteine through the conserved F or W. Each record gives: V gene, CDR3 length, CDR3 protein.

V gene: TRBV5-5
CDR3 length: 14
CDR3 protein: CASSLTGANTEAFF

V gene: TRBV19
CDR3 length: 14
CDR3 protein: CASSDRGDTDTQYF

V gene: TRBV9
CDR3 length: 15
CDR3 protein: CASSVGGGYTGELFF

V gene: TRBV4-3
CDR3 length: 14
CDR3 protein: CASSHGTGGGGYTF

V gene: TRBV6-5
CDR3 length: 15
CDR3 protein: CASSYSNRVNHEQYF

V gene: TRBV29-1
CDR3 length: 14
CDR3 protein: CSVVPRDTPWGYTF

V gene: TRBV5-1
CDR3 length: 14
CDR3 protein: CASSNGGLADTQYF

V gene: TRBV7-6
CDR3 length: 14
CDR3 protein: CASSLRGRNQPQHF

V gene: TRBV10-3
CDR3 length: 13
CDR3 protein: CAISESRDRGAFF

V gene: TRBV6-4
CDR3 length: 15
CDR3 protein: CASSDPDRGEQPQHF

V gene: TRBV5-1
CDR3 length: 13
CDR3 protein: CASSLVGRDGYTF

V gene: TRBV12-5
CDR3 length: 16
CDR3 protein: CASGFPSGTGDYGYTF

V gene: TRBV11-1
CDR3 length: 16
CDR3 protein: CASSTRTGNSGNTIYF

V gene: TRBV6-6
CDR3 length: 15
CDR3 protein: CASSYREGPSYEQYF

V gene: TRBV4-2
CDR3 length: 15
CDR3 protein: CASSQEAGGNYEQYF

V gene: TRBV18
CDR3 length: 15
CDR3 protein: CASSPQGGGSYEQYF

V gene: TRBV7-7
CDR3 length: 14
CDR3 protein: CASSLAGGKNEQFF

V gene: TRBV18
CDR3 length: 19
CDR3 protein: CASSPVHQGASISGNTIYF

V gene: TRBV18
CDR3 length: 18
CDR3 protein: CASSRRSGLAGGQETQYF

V gene: TRBV9
CDR3 length: 16
CDR3 protein: CASSVGSGGGYNEQFF

V gene: TRBV12-5
CDR3 length: 15
CDR3 protein: CASVQEIGGRTEAFF

V gene: TRBV13
CDR3 length: 15
CDR3 protein: CASSLETVPNSPLHF

V gene: TRBV30
CDR3 length: 14
CDR3 protein: CASRGRGTSYEQYF

V gene: TRBV6-6
CDR3 length: 14
CDR3 protein: CASSYEAGVETQYF

V gene: TRBV27
CDR3 length: 14
CDR3 protein: CASSFSGINEKLFF

V gene: TRBV5-1
CDR3 length: 15
CDR3 protein: CASSLIGQGNNEQFF

V gene: TRBV11-3
CDR3 length: 13
CDR3 protein: CASSLVTRGELFF

V gene: TRBV4-3
CDR3 length: 16
CDR3 protein: CASSQAWAGNTGELFF

V gene: TRBV2
CDR3 length: 16
CDR3 protein: CASSMSGQRSNQPQHF

V gene: TRBV4-3
CDR3 length: 16
CDR3 protein: CASSLDPGGSLNTIYF

V gene: TRBV13
CDR3 length: 13
CDR3 protein: CASSPGTVTEAFF

V gene: TRBV9
CDR3 length: 16
CDR3 protein: CASSPQGTLSTDTQYF

V gene: TRBV5-6
CDR3 length: 14
CDR3 protein: CASSLESFLETQYF

V gene: TRBV6-6
CDR3 length: 13
CDR3 protein: CASTRTGTYEQYF

V gene: TRBV20-1
CDR3 length: 11
CDR3 protein: CSARGGSEAFF

V gene: TRBV4-3
CDR3 length: 16
CDR3 protein: CASSQGSGGTQETQYF

V gene: TRBV6-1
CDR3 length: 14
CDR3 protein: CASSETQENTEAFF

V gene: TRBV6-5
CDR3 length: 15
CDR3 protein: CASSLDRANGNTIYF

V gene: TRBV18
CDR3 length: 15
CDR3 protein: CASSPASSYNSPLHF

V gene: TRBV7-3
CDR3 length: 19
CDR3 protein: CASSLTPGLAGASTDTQYF

V gene: TRBV6-5
CDR3 length: 16
CDR3 protein: CASSYSRTGNKYEQYF

V gene: TRBV30
CDR3 length: 13
CDR3 protein: CAWRRSLNTEAFF

V gene: TRBV19
CDR3 length: 15
CDR3 protein: CASSPRGTGGFGYTF

V gene: TRBV30
CDR3 length: 14
CDR3 protein: CAWSVQTGAYEQYF

V gene: TRBV7-9
CDR3 length: 17
CDR3 protein: CASSSTSGGRTYNEQFF

V gene: TRBV27
CDR3 length: 15
CDR3 protein: CASRNGLGSQETQYF